The 5 T cell receptor beta chains reported below all come from one sample, sequenced in a study of human T cells and chemical hapten exposure. TCRdb re-called the RACE reads through MiXCR, storing one row per CDR3 protein. There are roughly 360,000 distinct CDR3 sequences in the sample; roughly 4.8% occur only once, and over 2% lies in the top ten. Stated time point: patch test 1, 2 weeks after DPC sensitization. As to treatment: therapeutic diphenylcyclopropenone sensitization with weekly scalp DPC. The sequencing here drew on whole blood, taken in connection with sensitization to the hapten diphenylcyclopropenone (DPC). All receptors come from a woman aged 45-59 years with alopecia areata. Some clones in this sample may be carry-over from other donors' samples.

This clonotype showed up many times. This chain uses TRBV5-1 with TRBJ1-6; D not certain. This CDR3 has 15 amino acids. Germline CDR1 reads SGHRS; CDR2 reads YFSETQ. Trimming pared 0 bases from V and 8 bases from J, leaving 12 bases between. The CDR3 sequence is CASSLADLGYSPLHF. CDR3 sequence (DNA): TGCGCCAGCAGCTTGGCGGACCTGGGGTATTCACCCCTCCACTTT.

Ten or more counts support this clonotype. The chain joins TRBV7-9 to TRBJ1-4, with a possible D match to TRBD1 (5 bases). Germline loops: CDR1 SEHNR, CDR2 FQNEAQ (reference sequence). V was cut by 4 bases and J by 5 bases, with 17 bases left in between. This CDR3 comprises 16 residues. CDR3 amino acids: CASSSNQGRRNEKLFF. In DNA form, the CDR3 reads TGTGCCAGCAGCTCCAACCAGGGACGGAGAAATGAAAAACTGTTTTTT.

This clonotype was observed a few times. V is TRBV20-1 and J is TRBJ2-7; 8 nucleotides align to TRBD2. Germline CDR1 reads DFQATT; CDR2 reads SNEGSKA (reference sequence). V was clipped by 3 bases and J by 2 bases; unmatched bases: 6. CDR3 size: 14 residues. CDR3 DNA sequence: TGCAGTGCTAGGTTTACCGGGAGGGCCTACGAGCAGTACTTC. It yields the protein CSARFTGRAYEQYF.

This clonotype was detected ten times or more. This rearrangement joins TRBV15 to TRBJ2-3, with 8 bases fitting TRBD1. The CDR3 sequence is 14 residues long. Germline-derived CDR1 and CDR2 are LNHNV and YYDKDF (reference sequence). V lost 3 bases and J lost 4; bases outside the gene matches: 3. CDR3 nucleotides: TGTGCCACCAGCAGGGACAGGGCGTCAGATACGCAGTATTTT. Amino acids: CATSRDRASDTQYF.

The table lists this clonotype with a few counts. The V call is TRBV10-3, the J call TRBJ1-4; D is unclear. CDR3 length: 12 residues. The germline CDR1 and CDR2 sequences are ENHRY and SYGVKD. Trimming left V 7 bases short and J 7 bases short, with 10 bases between. This chain's CDR3 is CAIKGEAEKLFF. In DNA, the CDR3 is TGTGCCATCAAAGGAGAAGCTGAAAAACTGTTTTTT.